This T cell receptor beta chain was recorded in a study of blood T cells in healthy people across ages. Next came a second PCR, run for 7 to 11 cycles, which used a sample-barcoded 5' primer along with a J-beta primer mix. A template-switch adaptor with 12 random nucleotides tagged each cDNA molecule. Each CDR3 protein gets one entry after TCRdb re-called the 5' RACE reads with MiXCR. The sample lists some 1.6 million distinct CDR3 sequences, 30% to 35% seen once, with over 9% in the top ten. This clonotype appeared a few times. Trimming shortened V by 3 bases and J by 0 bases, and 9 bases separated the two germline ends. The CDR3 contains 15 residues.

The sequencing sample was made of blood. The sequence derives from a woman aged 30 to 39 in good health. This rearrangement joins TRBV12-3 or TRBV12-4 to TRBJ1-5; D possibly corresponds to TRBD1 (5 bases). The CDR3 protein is CASSLGRYSNQPQHF. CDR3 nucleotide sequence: TGTGCCAGCAGTTTGGGACGGTATAGCAATCAGCCCCAGCATTTT.